This T cell receptor beta chain stems from a study of blood T cell repertoires in COVID-19 (dated by TCRdb to about 2020). Turning to the overall study: Samples from collaborators originated in the United States, Italy and Spain and spanned both the acute and convalescent phases of COVID-19. The material from the prospective study consisted of cDNA or gDNA derived from T cells, B-cell-depleted T cells, or PBMCs. Deeply sampled blood TCRbeta repertoires from subjects exposed to, actively infected with, or recovered from COVID-19 were included in the dataset. The repertoires were released in a freely available public database intended as a resource for research on the immune response to SARS-CoV-2. The samples were drawn from the first 160 participants of the ongoing ImmuneRACE study and from 1,254 subjects provided by 6 global collaborators. The sample metadata nearly always contained a de-identified subject ID, COVID-19 status, age in years and sex. Where HLA class I and class II types were available, the types were taken from metadata supplied by the sample provider, not from assay-based typing. Overall results and qualifications from the work: Clinical and demographic metadata were provided uncurated, with the amount varying by source and participant.

The collaborating institutions used their own protocols to collect whole blood in K2EDTA tubes. For TCRbeta analysis, collaborators shipped samples as frozen whole blood, isolated PBMCs, or DNA extracted from either of those sample types. Cut back by 5 bases and 5 bases, the V and J ends lie 12 bases apart. The germline V gene (reference sequence) gives CDR1 as MNHEY and CDR2 as SMNVEV. From cysteine to phenylalanine, the CDR3 is 13 amino acids long. Only CDR3 DNA remains: 39 bases, in frame from the first base. The immunoSEQ Assay, a bias-controlled multiplex PCR, was used to amplify TCRbeta CDR3 regions from genomic DNA. In the source study's methods: The number of nucleated cells in each sample was estimated from the amplification of reference gene primers within the assay. To quantify the absolute abundance of each unique TCRbeta CDR3 rearrangement, sequence reads were collapsed and filtered. For each sample, productive Simpson clonality was calculated as the square root of Simpson's diversity index across productive rearrangements. TCRdb limited this immuneACCESS table to in-frame rearrangements with V and J called. A share of clones is missing; checked studies link under half to unresolved V genes, and the rest is unexplained. Clone size and the V and J calls come from that table; the DNA yielded D and trimming. The sample table records under 200,000 clones; about 88% of these occur just once. The ten largest clones add up to 0.99% of the sample.

With regard to this clone: The antigen this receptor binds is unknown. Within one base of it there is no much larger clone, and no base qualities were kept.

The sequence joins TRBV27 to TRBJ1-1; the D segment cannot be called with confidence. The sample comprised peripheral blood. This receptor was obtained from a man younger than 35 with acute or convalescent COVID-19. The CDR3: CASSIIPGTEAFF. The nucleotides read TGTGCCAGCAGTATAATCCCGGGAACTGAAGCTTTCTTT.